Shown below are 8 T cell receptor beta chains from a single sample sequenced in a study of cytomegalovirus exposure and HLA in healthy donors. 13 Jbeta primers and 60 Vbeta primers were used for the PCR. Sequencing used immunoSEQ multiplex PCR; TCRdb keeps in-frame clones, though not all of them. The sample contains 89,000 or so clones, 60% to 80% of which appear only once. The sequenced material came from PBMCs. The receptors stem from a boy aged 5-17 years in good health and CMV-seronegative.

The chain has TRBV6-1 and TRBJ1-4; 7 bases are a match to TRBD1. Per germline, CDR1 MNHNS and CDR2 SASEGT. With V trimmed by 2 bases and J by 7 bases, 7 bases remained unmatched. The CDR3 extends over 15 amino acids. CDR3 region: CASSESAGGGEKLFF. CDR3 coding DNA: TGTGCCAGCAGTGAATCGGCAGGGGGAGGTGAAAAACTGTTTTTT.

The chain recombines TRBV11-2 with TRBJ1-2; D perhaps matches TRBD1 (5 bases). Between the trimmed V and J ends, which lost 5 bases and 0 bases, there was a span of 13 bases. Germline V gene data show CDR1 as SGHAT and CDR2 as FQNNGV. This CDR3 is built from 15 residues. The CDR3 DNA reads TGTGCCAGCAGCAAAACGTCAGGGACTAACTATGGCTACACCTTC. The encoded protein is CASSKTSGTNYGYTF.

The J gene is TRBJ1-1, the V gene TRBV29-1, with 7 bases identical to TRBD1. With V trimmed by 7 bases and J by 2 bases, 10 bases remained unmatched. Germline loops: CDR1 SQVTM, CDR2 ANQGSEA. The CDR3 loop spans 14 amino acids. This chain's CDR3 is CSAGPDRDNTEAFF. Here the CDR3 DNA reads TGCAGCGCGGGTCCCGACAGGGACAACACTGAAGCTTTCTTT. Looking up the rest from reference TRBV29-1 and TRBJ1-1 gives the full variable domain: SAVISQKPSRDICQRGTSLTIQCQVDSQVTMMFWYRQQPGQSLTLIATANQGSEATYESGFVIDKFPISRPNLTFSTLTVSNMSPEDSSIYLCSAGPDRDNTEAFFGQGTRLTVV.

The gene calls are TRBV28 and TRBJ1-1; D is perhaps TRBD1 (6 bases). The CDR3 consists of 15 residues. The germline CDR1 and CDR2 sequences are MDHEN and SYDVKM. Trimming left V 6 bases short and J 4 bases short, with 18 bases between. This CDR3 reads CASSFPFRGTTEAFF. The CDR3 nucleotides read TGTGCCAGCAGCTTCCCTTTTAGGGGGACCACTGAAGCTTTCTTT.

This chain joins TRBV15 and TRBJ1-5; no reliable D call. V was shortened by 0 bases and J by 0 bases, with 9 bases between the two germline ends. The germline CDR1 and CDR2 sequences are LNHNV and YYDKDF (reference sequence). The CDR3 sequence is 16 residues long. The CDR3 coding sequence is TGTGCCACCAGCAGAGATACCGGGAATAGCAATCAGCCCCAGCATTTT. Translating gives CATSRDTGNSNQPQHF.

The chain uses TRBV19 and TRBJ1-2; 7 positions agree with TRBD1. Germline assignment: CDR1 LNHDA and CDR2 SQIVND (reference sequence). The CDR3 spans 13 residues. The J segment lost 7 bases and the V segment lost 9 bases, leaving 11 bases of the junction unmatched. The CDR3 sequence: CASRTGGLGGYTF. In DNA, the CDR3 is TGTGCCAGCAGGACAGGAGGTTTGGGTGGCTACACCTTC.

This chain links TRBV10-3 with TRBJ1-2, with unresolved D. Germline V gene data show CDR1 as ENHRY and CDR2 as SYGVKD. Trimming shortened V by 3 bases and J by 3 bases, and 11 bases separated the two germline ends. The CDR3 covers 14 residues. This CDR3 is CAISDGGRDYGYTF. DNA for the CDR3: TGTGCCATCAGTGACGGAGGGAGGGACTATGGCTACACCTTC.

The CDR3 is CASSLTSGSSEQYF. For the CDR3, the DNA is TGTGCCAGCAGCTTGACTAGCGGGAGTTCCGAGCAGTACTTC. The V gene is TRBV5-4, the J gene TRBJ2-7; 11 nucleotides align to TRBD2. Trimming cost V 1 base and J 6 bases; bases outside gene matches: 3. The germline V gene has CDR1 SGHNT and CDR2 YYREEE (reference sequence). This CDR3 comprises 14 residues.